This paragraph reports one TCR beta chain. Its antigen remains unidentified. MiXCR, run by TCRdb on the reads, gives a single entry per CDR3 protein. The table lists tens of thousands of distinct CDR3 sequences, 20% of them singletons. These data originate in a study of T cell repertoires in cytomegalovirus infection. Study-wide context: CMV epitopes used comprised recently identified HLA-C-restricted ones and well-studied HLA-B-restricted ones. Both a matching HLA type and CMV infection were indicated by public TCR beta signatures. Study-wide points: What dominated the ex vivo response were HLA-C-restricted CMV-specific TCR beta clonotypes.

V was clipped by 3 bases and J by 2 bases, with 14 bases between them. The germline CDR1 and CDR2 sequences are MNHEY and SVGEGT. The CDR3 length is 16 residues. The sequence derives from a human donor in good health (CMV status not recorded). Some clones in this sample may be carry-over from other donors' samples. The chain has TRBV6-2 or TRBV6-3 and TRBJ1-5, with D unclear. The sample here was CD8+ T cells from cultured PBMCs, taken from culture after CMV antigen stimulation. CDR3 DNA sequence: TGTGCCAGCAGTTATCCTATGGGATTTCGCAATCAGCCCCAGCATTTT. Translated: CASSYPMGFRNQPQHF.